A selection of T cell receptor beta chains follows, all from one sample in a study of T cells in Graves' hyperthyroidism and ophthalmopathy. MiXCR, applied by TCRdb to the multiplex PCR reads, yields one record per CDR3 protein. The sample consists of hundreds of thousands of distinct CDR3 sequences, 20% of them appearing once. Sequenced sample: blood. These TCRs come from a man aged 35 to 55 with Graves' ophthalmopathy. CDR3s include the opening cysteine and the closing phenylalanine or tryptophan. D genes are given only for firm matches. Expanded clones get a size class; other rows say once, few or many, or leave the size out.

j_call	v_call	clone_size	d_call	cdr3_nt	cdr3_aa
TRBJ1-2	TRBV6-2/TRBV6-3	-	TRBD1	TGTGCCAGCAGTTTCAGACAGGGGGACGACCATGGCTACACCTTC	CASSFRQGDDHGYTF
TRBJ1-2	TRBV15	-	-	TGTGCCACCAGCAGAGATCGACAGGACTATGGCTACACCTTC	CATSRDRQDYGYTF
TRBJ2-1	TRBV11-2	many	-	TGTGCCAGCAGCTACAAGGTTCGTGGGGGAAGCTCCTACAATGAGCAGTTCTTC	CASSYKVRGGSSYNEQFF
TRBJ1-5	TRBV30	-	-	TGTGCCTGGAGTGTAAGTGCAGGGTTTAATCAGCCCCAGCATTTT	CAWSVSAGFNQPQHF
TRBJ2-7	TRBV24-1	few	TRBD1	TGTGCCACCAAACCGGGACAGGGGGCTTACGAGCAGTACTTC	CATKPGQGAYEQYF
TRBJ1-1	TRBV13	many	TRBD1	TGTGCCAGCAGCTTAGGCCAGGGGGCAATGAACACTGAAGCTTTCTTT	CASSLGQGAMNTEAFF
TRBJ2-5	TRBV6-1	few	-	TGTGCCAGCGGCGGGCTAGCGATTCCAAAGTCTCAAGAGACCCAGTACTTC	CASGGLAIPKSQETQYF
TRBJ2-1	TRBV11-2	-	-	TGTGCCAGCAGCCTAGGCGGGACCACAACCAATGAGCAGTTCTTC	CASSLGGTTTNEQFF
TRBJ2-3	TRBV4-2	-	TRBD2	TGTGCCAGCAGCCAAGAACCCAGCGGGGGGGCCATTTCCCTCACAGATACGCAGTATTTT	CASSQEPSGGAISLTDTQYF
TRBJ1-1	TRBV9	few	-	TGTGCCAGCAGCGCCCTTGGTCAAAGTGGGAAAGCTTTCTTT	CASSALGQSGKAFF
TRBJ1-1	TRBV7-9	many	-	TGTGCCAGCGGCCTATCTAGGAACACTGAAGCTTTCTTT	CASGLSRNTEAFF
TRBJ1-1	TRBV30	few	TRBD1	TGTGCCTGGAGGATTGGAGGGACAGGGTTGACTGAAGCTTTCTTT	CAWRIGGTGLTEAFF
TRBJ2-1	TRBV29-1	few	-	TGCAGCGTTGTACAGGGCTCCTACAATGAGCAGTTCTTC	CSVVQGSYNEQFF
TRBJ1-1	TRBV5-1	many	-	TGCGCCAGCAGCTTGCAGGGACCACCCACTGAAGCTTTCTTT	CASSLQGPPTEAFF
TRBJ2-3	TRBV30	few	TRBD2	TGTGCCTGGAGTGTCTACCCTAGCGGGAAGGGTTTTGGCGGCACAGATACGCAGTATTTT	CAWSVYPSGKGFGGTDTQYF
TRBJ1-5	TRBV28	many	-	TGTGCCAGCAGTTTATCTGGGGACAGCAATCAGCCCCAGCATTTT	CASSLSGDSNQPQHF
TRBJ2-5	TRBV9	few	TRBD1	TGTGCCAGCAGCGTCGGGACAGGGAGAGAGACCCAGTACTTC	CASSVGTGRETQYF
TRBJ2-4	TRBV18	few	TRBD2	TGTGCCAGCTCACCGGGACTAGCCGATCCGAACATTCAGTACTTC	CASSPGLADPNIQYF
TRBJ2-2	TRBV6-1	-	TRBD1	TGTGCCAGCAGTCTAGGGACAGGGGCGAACACCGGGGAGCTGTTTTTT	CASSLGTGANTGELFF
TRBJ2-1	TRBV29-1	-	-	TGCAGCGCCCCCCCGGGGGTGGGGTCGAACTACAATGAGCAGTTCTTC	CSAPPGVGSNYNEQFF